Shown below are 22 T cell receptor beta chains from a single sample sequenced in a study of shared clonotypes between healthy human individuals. Clones were read by immunoSEQ multiplex PCR, and TCRdb kept only the in-frame ones, dropping some. The sample consists of about 2.4 million clones, approximately 94% of them appearing once. Input material: naive CD4+ T cells from PBMCs. Subset here: CD45RA+ positively selected. Source of these receptors: a man aged 18 to 30 in good health. Some clones in this sample may be carry-over from other donors' samples.

The rearrangement joins TRBV30 to TRBJ1-2; D is perhaps TRBD1 (6 bases). Trimming cost V 3 bases and J 7 bases, with 18 bases left between them. From germline, CDR1 is GTSNPN and CDR2 SVGIG (reference sequence). The CDR3 consists of 14 residues. CDR3 coding DNA: TGTGCCTGGAGGCCCTCGTTGTCAGGGGCTGGCTACACCTTC. It translates to CAWRPSLSGAGYTF.

V and J are TRBV9 and TRBJ2-3, with D possibly TRBD2 on 5 matching bases. V lost 3 bases, J lost 2 bases, and 16 bases lay in between. CDR1 is SGDLS, CDR2 YYNGEE, per germline. The CDR3 contains 16 residues. The CDR3 nucleotides read TGTGCCAGCAGCGCCCTTAGTTTAGCGTACACAGATACGCAGTATTTT. Translation gives CASSALSLAYTDTQYF. The variable domain in full, with the rest retrieved from reference TRBV9 and TRBJ2-3, is DSGVTQTPKHLITATGQRVTLRCSPRSGDLSVYWYQQSLDQGLQFLIQYYNGEERAKGNILERFSAQQFPDLHSELNLSSLELGDSALYFCASSALSLAYTDTQYFGPGTRLTVL.

The J gene is TRBJ2-5, the V gene TRBV28, with unresolved D. The V gene's germline CDR1 is MDHEN and CDR2 SYDVKM. Trimming pared 9 bases from V and 11 bases from J, leaving 13 bases between. The CDR3 extends over 10 amino acids. CDR3 bases: TGTGCCAGTCCGAAGTCGGAGCAGTACTTC. Encoded protein: CASPKSEQYF.

In nucleotides, the CDR3 is TGCGCCAGCAGCTTGGGACTGGCGGGGGGGGCCCCAGAGACCCAGTACTTC. The encoded protein is CASSLGLAGGAPETQYF. The chain links TRBV5-1 to TRBJ2-5, with 9 bases identical to TRBD2. Germline values: CDR1 SGHRS, CDR2 YFSETQ. The CDR3 extends over 17 amino acids. The junction had 10 bases not matched to a gene; V was cut back by 0 bases and J by 4 bases.

The V gene is TRBV5-5, the J gene TRBJ1-1; D uncertain. This CDR3 spans 11 amino acids. Trimming removed 4 bases from V and 9 bases from J, with 10 bases in between. Germline CDR1 and CDR2: SGHKS and YYEKEE (reference sequence). The CDR3 loop is CASSISLQAFF. DNA for the CDR3: TGTGCCAGCAGCATCTCCCTACAAGCTTTCTTT. Variable domain in full (rest from reference TRBV5-5 and TRBJ1-1): DAGVTQSPTHLIKTRGQQVTLRCSPISGHKSVSWYQQVLGQGPQFIFQYYEKEERGRGNFPDRFSARQFPNYSSELNVNALLLGDSALYLCASSISLQAFFGQGTRLTVV.

The genes are TRBV7-2 and TRBJ2-1; D is possibly TRBD1 or TRBD2 (5 bases each). The CDR3 is 14 amino acids. V lost 8 bases to trimming and J lost 2 bases, with 13 bases between them. Germline V gene sequence: CDR1 SGHTA, CDR2 FQGNSA. CDR3 in amino acids: CASEPGPPYNEQFF. The CDR3 nucleotides are TGTGCCAGCGAACCGGGGCCACCCTACAATGAGCAGTTCTTC.

This clone was counted a few times. The CDR3 region is CASSAGVEAFF. The CDR3 DNA reads TGTGCCAGCAGCGCAGGGGTTGAAGCTTTCTTT. The chain couples TRBV9 to TRBJ1-1; D possibly corresponds to TRBD1 (6 bases). Germline V gene data show CDR1 as SGDLS and CDR2 as YYNGEE. The CDR3 runs 11 residues. With 3 bases removed from V and 7 bases from J, the gap between germline ends came to 7 bases.

V usage is TRBV2 and J usage is TRBJ2-3; TRBD2 might be the D (6 bases). V lost 6 bases and J 2 bases, leaving 12 bases between the germline ends. CDR3 length: 14 residues. Germline V gives CDR1 SNHLY, CDR2 FYNNEI. The CDR3 coding sequence is TGTGCCAGCAGGGATCGACTAGTCACAGATACGCAGTATTTT. Protein: CASRDRLVTDTQYF.

This rearrangement joins TRBV11-2 to TRBJ2-1, with 13 bases aligning to TRBD2. The V gene's germline CDR1 is SGHAT and CDR2 FQNNGV. The trim removed 1 base at V and 9 bases at J, leaving 6 bases unmatched. The CDR3 runs to 16 residues. The CDR3 protein is CASSLVRLAGGPEQFF. The CDR3 bases are TGTGCCAGCAGCTTAGTAAGACTAGCGGGGGGCCCTGAGCAGTTCTTC.

The genes are TRBV28 and TRBJ2-3; D is unclear. V shed 10 bases and J shed 2 bases, with 7 bases lying between them. The CDR3 loop spans 11 amino acids. Germline V gene data show CDR1 as MDHEN and CDR2 as SYDVKM. CDR3 DNA: TGTGCCACCCGGGCCACAGATACGCAGTATTTT. Translating gives CATRATDTQYF.

This chain uses TRBV7-7 with TRBJ2-3; D is possibly TRBD1 or TRBD2 (6 bases each). Germline V gives CDR1 SSHAT, CDR2 FNYEAQ (reference sequence). CDR3 length: 14 residues. Trimming left V 4 bases short and J 4 bases short, with 12 bases between. CDR3 amino acids: CASSSLGGADTQYF. CDR3 DNA sequence: TGTGCCAGCAGCTCTTTGGGGGGCGCAGATACGCAGTATTTT.

The rearrangement joins TRBV7-8 to TRBJ1-2; D is perhaps TRBD1 (5 bases). The V and J ends lost 4 bases and 11 bases respectively, with 23 bases between them. The germline V gene encodes CDR1 SGHVS and CDR2 FQNEAQ. The CDR3 has 15 amino acids. This CDR3 is CASSSLFYGTNPYTF. The CDR3 DNA reads as TGTGCCAGCAGCTCCCTCTTTTACGGGACCAATCCTTACACCTTC.

The genes are TRBV14 and TRBJ1-1; D is possibly TRBD1 (5 bases). Germline CDR1 is SGHDN and CDR2 is FVKESK. Between the trimmed V and J ends, which lost 2 bases and 0 bases, there was a span of 10 bases. The CDR3 length is 15 residues. The CDR3 reads CASSQFRGMNTEAFF. CDR3 sequence (DNA): TGTGCCAGCAGCCAATTCCGGGGGATGAACACTGAAGCTTTCTTT.

The chain links TRBV2 to TRBJ2-1; TRBD1 agrees at 9 bases. Trimming at V came to 6 bases and at J to 2 bases, leaving 5 bases not matched to a gene. Germline V gives CDR1 SNHLY, CDR2 FYNNEI. This CDR3 comprises 15 residues. CDR3 in amino acids: CASRTGQGPYNEQFF. The CDR3 coding sequence is TGTGCCAGCAGAACGGGACAGGGACCCTACAATGAGCAGTTCTTC.

The chain employs TRBV6-5 and TRBJ2-5; 7 bases fit TRBD2. Germline lookup yields CDR1 MNHEY and CDR2 SVGAGI. The ends lost 2 bases at V and 5 bases at J; junction bases unmatched: 11. The length of the CDR3 is 16 residues. The CDR3 is CASSYGWGRAYETQYF. The DNA for the CDR3 is TGTGCCAGCAGTTACGGCTGGGGGAGGGCCTATGAGACCCAGTACTTC.

The chain joins TRBV9 to TRBJ2-2, with D possibly TRBD2 on 6 matching bases. The CDR3 totals 15 residues. The ends were cut back, 4 bases at V and 0 bases at J, with 10 bases in the middle. The germline gives CDR1 SGDLS, CDR2 YYNGEE. The CDR3 here is CASSLGLTNTGELFF. The DNA of the CDR3 is TGTGCCAGCAGCCTGGGACTTACGAACACCGGGGAGCTGTTTTTT.

J is TRBJ2-5 and V is TRBV7-2; 14 nucleotides match TRBD2. Germline V gene lookup returns CDR1 SGHTA and CDR2 FQGNSA. Unmatched junction bases numbered 10, after V lost 5 bases and J lost 5 bases. This CDR3 contains 17 residues. Written as DNA, the CDR3 is TGTGCCAGCAGCCTTCCGACTAGCGGGAGGGCCTGGGAGACCCAGTACTTC. Its protein is CASSLPTSGRAWETQYF.

This clone was found a few times. This chain joins TRBV28 and TRBJ1-5; D call uncertain. This CDR3 region has 12 residues. The V end was cut by 6 bases, the J end by 5 bases, with 8 bases between. CDR1 is MDHEN, CDR2 SYDVKM, per germline. The DNA of the CDR3 is TGTGCCAGCAGCCCCACGGATCAGCCCCAGCATTTT. Translated: CASSPTDQPQHF.

V usage is TRBV7-9 and J usage is TRBJ2-3, with D maybe TRBD1 (7 bases). Germline V gene sequence: CDR1 SEHNR, CDR2 FQNEAQ (reference sequence). The CDR3 loop spans 14 amino acids. V was trimmed by 5 bases and J by 5 bases, leaving 14 bases between them. The CDR3 sequence: CASSRSRGEDTQYF. CDR3 in DNA: TGTGCCAGCAGCAGGAGCAGGGGGGAAGATACGCAGTATTTT.

Turning to this clone: Other DNA sequences within the sample encode an identical CDR3. The genes are TRBV11-2 and TRBJ2-7; D is unclear. Germline V gene lookup returns CDR1 SGHAT and CDR2 FQNNGV. The CDR3 consists of 12 residues. Trimming left V 5 bases short and J 0 bases short, with 5 bases between. The CDR3 region is CASSLSSYEQYF. CDR3 sequence (DNA): TGTGCCAGCAGCCTGAGCTCCTACGAGCAGTACTTC.

The rearrangement uses TRBV27 and TRBJ1-5; TRBD1 might be the D (5 bases). Germline CDR1 and CDR2: MNHEY and SMNVEV (reference sequence). V was shortened by 5 bases and J by 5 bases, with 16 bases between the two germline ends. There are 15 residues in the CDR3. This chain's CDR3 is CASSTEDSQYQPQHF. CDR3 coding DNA: TGTGCCAGCAGTACAGAAGACAGTCAGTATCAGCCCCAGCATTTT.

This rearrangement joins TRBV2 to TRBJ2-1; TRBD2 might be the D (6 bases). The CDR3 consists of 13 residues. Germline V lookup: CDR1 SNHLY, CDR2 FYNNEI. Trimming cost V 8 bases and J 5 bases, with 13 bases left between them. CDR3 in amino acids: CASGETRNNEQFF. The CDR3 bases are TGTGCCAGCGGAGAGACTAGGAACAATGAGCAGTTCTTC. Full variable domain (outside the CDR3, taken from reference TRBV2 and TRBJ2-1): EPEVTQTPSHQVTQMGQEVILRCVPISNHLYFYWYRQILGQKVEFLVSFYNNEISEKSEIFDDQFSVERPDGSNFTLKIRSTKLEDSAMYFCASGETRNNEQFFGPGTRLTVL.